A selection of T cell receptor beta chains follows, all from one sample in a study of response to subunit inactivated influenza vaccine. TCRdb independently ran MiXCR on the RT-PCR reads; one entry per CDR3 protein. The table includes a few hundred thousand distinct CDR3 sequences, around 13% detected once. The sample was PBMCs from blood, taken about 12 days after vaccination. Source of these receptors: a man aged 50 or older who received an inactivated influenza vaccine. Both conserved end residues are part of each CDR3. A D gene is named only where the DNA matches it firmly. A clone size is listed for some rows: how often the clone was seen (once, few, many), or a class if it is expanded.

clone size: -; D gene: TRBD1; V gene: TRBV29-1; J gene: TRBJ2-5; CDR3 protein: CSVEGGQLQETQYF; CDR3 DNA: TGCAGCGTTGAAGGGGGACAGCTCCAAGAGACCCAGTACTTC
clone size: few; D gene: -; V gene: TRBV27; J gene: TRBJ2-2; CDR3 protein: CASSLRMRGTGELFF; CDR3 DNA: TGTGCCAGCAGTTTAAGGATGAGGGGCACCGGGGAGCTGTTTTTT
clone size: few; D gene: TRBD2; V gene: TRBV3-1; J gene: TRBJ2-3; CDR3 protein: CASSQPLAGPSTDTQYF; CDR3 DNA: TGTGCCAGCAGCCAACCTTTAGCGGGCCCTAGCACAGATACGCAGTATTTT
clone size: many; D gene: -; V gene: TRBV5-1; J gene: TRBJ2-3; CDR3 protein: CASSFTTRKDTQYF; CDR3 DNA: TGCGCCAGCAGCTTTACTACTAGGAAAGATACGCAGTATTTT
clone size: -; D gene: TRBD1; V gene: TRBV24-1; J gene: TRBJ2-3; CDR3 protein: CATSDLGTGADTQYF; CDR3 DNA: TGTGCCACCAGTGATTTGGGGACAGGGGCAGATACGCAGTATTTT
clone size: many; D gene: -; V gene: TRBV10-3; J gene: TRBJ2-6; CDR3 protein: CAIRGTEVSGANVLTF; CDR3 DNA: TGTGCCATCAGAGGGACGGAAGTGTCTGGGGCCAACGTCCTGACTTTC
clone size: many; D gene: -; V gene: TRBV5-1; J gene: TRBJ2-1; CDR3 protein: CASSPRSLSSYNEQFF; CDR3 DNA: TGCGCCAGCAGCCCCCGTTCTCTGAGCTCCTACAATGAGCAGTTCTTC
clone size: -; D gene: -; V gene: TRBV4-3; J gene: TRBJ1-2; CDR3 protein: CASSQDRIKMAGRSYGYTF; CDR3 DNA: TGCGCCAGCAGCCAAGATCGGATTAAAATGGCAGGCCGAAGCTATGGCTACACCTTC
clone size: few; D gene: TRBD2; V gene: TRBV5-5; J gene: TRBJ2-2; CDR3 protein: CASSPLGGDANTGELFF; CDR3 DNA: TGTGCCAGCAGCCCTCTCGGGGGGGACGCGAACACCGGGGAGCTGTTTTTT
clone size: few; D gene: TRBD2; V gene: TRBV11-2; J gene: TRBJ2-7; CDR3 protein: CASSLVVGGSVGHEQYF; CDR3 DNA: TGTGCCAGCAGCTTAGTCGTCGGCGGGAGTGTTGGTCACGAGCAGTACTTC
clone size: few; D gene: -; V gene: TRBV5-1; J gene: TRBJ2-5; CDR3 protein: CASSSKGANQETQYF; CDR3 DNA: TGCGCCAGCAGCTCCAAGGGAGCGAACCAAGAGACCCAGTACTTC
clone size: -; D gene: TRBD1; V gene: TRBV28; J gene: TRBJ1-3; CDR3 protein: CASQPGTGGWSGNTIYF; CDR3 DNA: TGTGCCAGTCAACCCGGGACAGGGGGGTGGTCTGGAAACACCATATATTTT
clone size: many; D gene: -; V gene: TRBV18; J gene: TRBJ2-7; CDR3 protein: CASSPTGNPAGQQYF; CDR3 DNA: TGTGCCAGCTCACCAACCGGGAATCCGGCAGGGCAGCAGTACTTC
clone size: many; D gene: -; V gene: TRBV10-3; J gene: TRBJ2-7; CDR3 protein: CAISESKGLGEQYF; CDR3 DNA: TGTGCCATCAGTGAGTCGAAAGGGTTGGGCGAGCAGTACTTC
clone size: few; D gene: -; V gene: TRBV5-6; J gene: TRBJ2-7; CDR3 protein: CASSWTGNYEQYF; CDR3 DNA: TGTGCCAGCAGCTGGACCGGGAACTACGAGCAGTACTTC
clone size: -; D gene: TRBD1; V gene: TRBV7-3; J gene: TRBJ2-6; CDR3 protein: CASSPMGQGISGANVLTF; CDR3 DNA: TGTGCCAGCAGCCCAATGGGACAGGGGATCTCTGGGGCCAACGTCCTGACTTTC
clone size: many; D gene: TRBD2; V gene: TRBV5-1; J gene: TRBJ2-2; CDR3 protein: CASSLVGGANTGELFF; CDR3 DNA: TGCGCCAGCAGCTTGGTCGGGGGGGCGAACACCGGGGAGCTGTTTTTT
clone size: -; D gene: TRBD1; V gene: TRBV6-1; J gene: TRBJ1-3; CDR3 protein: CASRSGTGGTGNTIYF; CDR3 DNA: TGTGCCAGCAGGTCCGGGACAGGGGGCACTGGAAACACCATATATTTT
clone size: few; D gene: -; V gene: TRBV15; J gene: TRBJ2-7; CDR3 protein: CATSRDRGGWYEQYF; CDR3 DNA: TGTGCCACCAGCAGAGATCGCGGAGGGTGGTACGAGCAGTACTTC
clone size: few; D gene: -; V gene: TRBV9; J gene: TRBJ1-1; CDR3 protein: CASTRKGWDTEAFF; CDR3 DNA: TGTGCCAGCACCCGGAAGGGTTGGGACACTGAAGCTTTCTTT
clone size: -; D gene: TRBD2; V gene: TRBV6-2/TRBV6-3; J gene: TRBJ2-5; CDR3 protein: CASSVPSGGVQETQYF; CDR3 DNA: TGTGCCAGCAGTGTACCTAGCGGGGGGGTCCAAGAGACCCAGTACTTC
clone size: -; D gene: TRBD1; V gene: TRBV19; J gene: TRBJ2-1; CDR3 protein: CASSIRQGRNEQFF; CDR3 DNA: TGTGCCAGTAGTATTCGACAGGGACGGAATGAGCAGTTCTTC
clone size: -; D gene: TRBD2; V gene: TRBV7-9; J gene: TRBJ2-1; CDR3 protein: CASSLKGGSNEQFF; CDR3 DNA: TGTGCCAGCAGCTTAAAAGGCGGGAGCAATGAGCAGTTCTTC
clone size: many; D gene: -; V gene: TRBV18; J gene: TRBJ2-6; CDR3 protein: CASSPPGTRANVLTF; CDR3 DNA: TGTGCCAGCTCACCACCGGGCACCAGGGCCAACGTCCTGACTTTC
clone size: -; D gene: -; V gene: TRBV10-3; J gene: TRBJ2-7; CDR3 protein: CAIRGTGTYEQYF; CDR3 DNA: TGTGCCATCAGGGGGACGGGAACCTACGAGCAGTACTTC
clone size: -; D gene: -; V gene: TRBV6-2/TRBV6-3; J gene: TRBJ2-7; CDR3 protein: CASSYGAGTSYEQYF; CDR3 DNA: TGTGCCAGCAGTTATGGGGCAGGGACCTCCTACGAGCAGTACTTC
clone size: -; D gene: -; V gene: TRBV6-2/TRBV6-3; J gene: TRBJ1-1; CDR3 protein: CASSIGGEAFF; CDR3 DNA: TGTGCCAGCAGTATTGGGGGCGAAGCTTTCTTT